These 17 T cell receptor beta chains originate from one sample sequenced in a study of cytomegalovirus exposure and HLA in healthy donors. The PCR employed 60 Vbeta primers together with 13 Jbeta primers. The data were produced by immunoSEQ multiplex PCR, yet TCRdb's version contains in-frame clones alone and is incomplete. The data show some 140,000 clones, with about three quarters seen just once and 1% to 1.5% held by the top ten. Sequencing used PBMCs. These receptors originate from a woman aged 40 to 50 in good health and CMV-seronegative.

CDR3: CASSLDGQGISGANVLTF. Here the CDR3 DNA reads TGCGCCAGCAGCTTGGACGGACAGGGTATCTCTGGGGCCAACGTCCTGACTTTC. The V gene is TRBV5-1, the J gene TRBJ2-6; 8 nucleotides agree with TRBD1. Losses at the gene ends were 0 bases for V and 0 bases for J; bases not matched to a gene: 5. Per germline, CDR1 SGHRS and CDR2 YFSETQ. The CDR3 covers 18 residues. The whole variable domain, filled in from reference TRBV5-1 and TRBJ2-6, reads KAGVTQTPRYLIKTRGQQVTLSCSPISGHRSVSWYQQTPGQGLQFLFEYFSETQRNKGNFPGRFSGRQFSNSRSEMNVSTLELGDSALYLCASSLDGQGISGANVLTFGAGSRLTVL.

The rearrangement joins TRBV6-1 to TRBJ2-7; possibly TRBD1 for D (5 bases). Per the germline V gene, CDR1 is MNHNS and CDR2 is SASEGT. The CDR3 totals 12 residues. V shed 11 bases and J shed 6 bases, with 17 bases lying between them. In DNA form, the CDR3 reads TGTGCCGGGGCGGTGAGCGCCCTCGAGCAGTACTTC. Its protein is CAGAVSALEQYF.

In its sample, this clone was seen a few times. The chain has TRBV5-1 and TRBJ1-4, with 7 bases fitting TRBD1. The germline CDR1 and CDR2 sequences are SGHRS and YFSETQ. J lost 12 bases, V lost 2 bases, and 10 bases had no gene match. This CDR3 has 14 amino acids. The CDR3 sequence: CASSFRDRSLELFF. For the CDR3, the DNA is TGCGCCAGCAGCTTCAGGGACAGATCGCTGGAACTGTTTTTT.

The chain recombines TRBV4-1 with TRBJ1-3; 11 bases align to TRBD1. Germline trimming cut 1 base from V and 8 bases from J; bases unmatched to any gene: 7. The CDR3 spans 16 residues. Germline V CDR1 and CDR2: MGHRA, YSYEKL. This chain's CDR3 is CASSQVPRDRGDTIYF. The CDR3 nucleotides read TGCGCCAGCAGCCAAGTTCCACGGGACAGGGGGGACACCATATATTTT.

J is TRBJ1-2 and V is TRBV27; 7 bases match TRBD1. Germline loops: CDR1 MNHEY, CDR2 SMNVEV (reference sequence). V lost 5 bases to trimming and J lost 0 bases; unmatched junction nucleotides: 3. The CDR3 is 14 residues long. CDR3 DNA sequence: TGTGCCAGCAGTGCACAGGGGCCTAACTATGGCTACACCTTC. Its translation is CASSAQGPNYGYTF.

This chain connects TRBV5-5 to TRBJ1-4; D perhaps matches TRBD1 (6 bases). This CDR3 spans 12 amino acids. The V gene's germline CDR1 is SGHKS and CDR2 YYEKEE (reference sequence). The V end was cut by 0 bases, the J end by 13 bases, with 10 bases between. The CDR3 nucleotides read TGTGCCAGCAGCTTGGCAGGGGAAGCACTGTTTTTT. Its translation: CASSLAGEALFF.

V is TRBV2 and J is TRBJ1-2; 7 bases fit TRBD1. With 1 base clipped from V and 7 bases from J, the junction kept 9 bases outside the gene matches. CDR1 is SNHLY and CDR2 is FYNNEI in the germline V gene. This CDR3 has 15 residues. CDR3 sequence: CASSEGVRGRSGYTF. CDR3 coding DNA: TGTGCCAGCAGTGAAGGAGTTAGGGGGCGAAGTGGCTACACCTTC.

The chain is built from TRBV5-1 and TRBJ1-2, with a weak D call TRBD1 (6 bases). This CDR3 is built from 13 residues. V gave up 0 bases and J gave up 8 bases, with 11 bases separating them. Germline CDR1 SGHRS, CDR2 YFSETQ. The CDR3 loop reads CASSLVAGAGYTF. In DNA, the CDR3 is TGCGCCAGCAGCTTGGTCGCAGGGGCAGGCTACACCTTC.

V usage is TRBV7-3 and J usage is TRBJ2-1, with TRBD2 identical over 7 bases. Germline lookup yields CDR1 SGHTA and CDR2 FQGTGA. The V and J ends lost 1 base and 7 bases, in that order; junction bases with no gene match: 13. CDR3 size: 17 residues. This CDR3 reads CASSLIPGAGRENEQFF. CDR3 nucleotides: TGTGCCAGCAGCTTAATACCCGGGGCGGGGAGGGAGAATGAGCAGTTCTTC. Using reference TRBV7-3 and TRBJ2-1 for the parts outside the CDR3, the full variable domain is GAGVSQTPSNKVTEKGKYVELRCDPISGHTALYWYRQSLGQGPEFLIYFQGTGAADDSGLPNDRFFAVRPEGSVSTLKIQRTERGDSAVYLCASSLIPGAGRENEQFFGPGTRLTVL.

The V gene is TRBV28, the J gene TRBJ1-1; D is ambiguous. Trimming took 5 bases from V and 3 from J, leaving 13 bases between them. This CDR3 region has 14 residues. The germline gives CDR1 MDHEN, CDR2 SYDVKM. The DNA for the CDR3 is TGTGCCAGCAGTGACGGGAATTCCGACACTGAAGCTTTCTTT. It translates to CASSDGNSDTEAFF.

The chain recombines TRBV7-9 with TRBJ2-1; 9 bases match TRBD2. V shed 7 bases and J 6 bases; nucleotides not matched to a gene: 7. CDR1 SEHNR and CDR2 FQNEAQ come from the germline V gene (reference sequence). CDR3 size: 14 residues. The CDR3 DNA is TGTGCCAGCAACGAAGGACTAGCGAGCAATGAGCAGTTCTTC. Protein product: CASNEGLASNEQFF.

The genes are TRBV25-1 and TRBJ2-5; 14 nucleotides line up with TRBD2. V lost 4 bases and J lost 5; bases outside the gene matches: 3. Germline values: CDR1 MGHDK, CDR2 SYGVNS. The CDR3 is 15 amino acids. CDR3 sequence reads: CASSVTSGGAETQYF. CDR3 sequence (DNA): TGTGCCAGCAGTGTGACTAGCGGGGGGGCGGAGACCCAGTACTTC.

The gene calls are TRBV7-9 and TRBJ1-2, with 9 bases identical to TRBD1. Germline V gene data show CDR1 as SEHNR and CDR2 as FQNEAQ (reference sequence). Trimming removed 1 base from V and 8 bases from J; junction bases left unmatched: 5. CDR3 length: 14 residues. As DNA, the CDR3 is TGTGCCAGCAGCTTAGTGCGGGACAGGGCCGGCTACACCTTC. Its protein product is CASSLVRDRAGYTF.

V usage is TRBV5-1 and J usage is TRBJ1-2; 7 bases agree with TRBD1. The CDR3 is 14 residues long. CDR1 is SGHRS, CDR2 YFSETQ, per germline. Germline trimming cut 2 bases from V and 7 bases from J; bases unmatched to any gene: 8. The CDR3 nucleotides read TGCGCCAGCAGCTTTATTTCAGGGGGTAGTGGCTACACCTTC. Translation: CASSFISGGSGYTF.

The rearrangement links TRBV6-1 to TRBJ1-5; D remains unclear. Per germline, CDR1 MNHNS and CDR2 SASEGT. Between the trimmed V and J ends, which lost 3 bases and 5 bases, there was a span of 26 bases. The CDR3 length is 19 residues. The CDR3 loop is CASSESKSLKREIHQPQHF. CDR3 sequence (DNA): TGTGCCAGCAGTGAGTCGAAGAGTTTAAAACGGGAGATCCATCAGCCCCAGCATTTT.

The chain recombines TRBV19 with TRBJ1-4; D ambiguous. Germline CDR1 is LNHDA and CDR2 is SQIVND (reference sequence). This CDR3 comprises 14 residues. V shed 5 bases and J shed 3 bases, with 10 bases lying between them. CDR3 sequence (DNA): TGTGCCAGTAGTTCGTCGGTCTCTAATGAAAAACTGTTTTTT. Translation gives CASSSSVSNEKLFF.

The gene calls are TRBV7-2 and TRBJ2-1, with a possible D match to TRBD2 (5 bases). The CDR3 contains 12 residues. Germline lookup yields CDR1 SGHTA and CDR2 FQGNSA. Trimming took off 6 bases at V and 6 bases at J, with 9 bases between the two ends. CDR3 protein: CASRTSGNEQFF. CDR3 in DNA: TGTGCCAGCAGAACCAGCGGCAATGAGCAGTTCTTC.